One sample yielded the 21 T cell receptor beta chains listed below, sequenced in a study of shared clonotypes between healthy human individuals. Here immunoSEQ multiplex PCR was the method, and the copy in TCRdb shows in-frame clones only, minus some. This table has fewer than 3 million clones, just under 95% appearing once. Sequencing was performed on naive CD4+ T cells from PBMCs. Subset of the sample: CD45RA+ positively selected. Source of these receptors: a young man in good health. Some clones in this sample may be carry-over from other donors' samples.

The chain is built from TRBV5-6 and TRBJ2-5; 10 nucleotides line up with TRBD1. The CDR3 is 15 residues long. Germline V CDR1 and CDR2: SGHDT, YYEEEE. J was trimmed by 4 bases and V by 4 bases; bases with no gene match: 7. The CDR3 DNA follows: TGTGCCAGCAGCCGGGGACAGGGGTTTGTAGAGACCCAGTACTTC. This sequence encodes CASSRGQGFVETQYF.

This clone has a single count. The J gene is TRBJ2-5, the V gene TRBV6-6; a possible D gene is TRBD2 (5 bases). Between the trimmed V and J ends, which lost 7 bases and 2 bases, there was a span of 11 bases. Per the germline V gene, CDR1 is MNHNY and CDR2 is SVGAGI (reference sequence). There are 13 residues in the CDR3. The CDR3 DNA reads as TGTGCCAGCACCAGGACTGGACAAGAGACCCAGTACTTC. Amino acids: CASTRTGQETQYF.

The chain uses TRBV4-1 and TRBJ1-3, with D unclear. Germline V gene sequence: CDR1 MGHRA, CDR2 YSYEKL. The CDR3 is made up of 14 amino acids. V lost 0 bases and J 2 bases, leaving 5 bases between the germline ends. For the CDR3, the DNA is TGCGCCAGCAGCCAAGAGGGTGCTGGAAACACCATATATTTT. Protein sequence: CASSQEGAGNTIYF.

The chain has TRBV28 and TRBJ2-1; D remains unclear. The CDR3 is 16 amino acids. With 4 bases removed from V and 0 bases from J, the gap between germline ends came to 13 bases. Germline loops: CDR1 MDHEN, CDR2 SYDVKM. The CDR3: CASSSATPYSYNEQFF. CDR3 sequence (DNA): TGTGCCAGCAGTTCCGCCACACCTTACTCCTACAATGAGCAGTTCTTC.

The chain combines TRBV6-5 with TRBJ1-1, with 11 bases identical to TRBD1. The CDR3 spans 13 residues. The germline V gene has CDR1 MNHEY and CDR2 SVGAGI. V trimming: 6 bases; J trimming: 13 bases; junction bases outside the gene matches: 10. Written as DNA, the CDR3 is TGTGCCAGCAGCACTATGAGAGGGACAGGGGGTTTCTTT. Translated: CASSTMRGTGGFF.

V and J are TRBV7-8 and TRBJ1-1, with D unclear. Trimming took 3 bases from V and 0 from J, leaving 14 bases between them. Germline-derived CDR1 and CDR2 are SGHVS and FQNEAQ. The CDR3 length is 16 residues. The CDR3 DNA follows: TGTGCCAGCAGCTTCGGGAGGATGAGGTTGAACACTGAAGCTTTCTTT. The encoded protein is CASSFGRMRLNTEAFF.

This clone appeared a single time. The DNA of the CDR3 is TGTGCCATCAGCTGGGACGGAGTAGGGGTTAGCAATCAGCCCCAGCATTTT. Encoded protein: CAISWDGVGVSNQPQHF. The rearrangement uses TRBV10-3 and TRBJ1-5; weak D call: TRBD1 (5 bases). The CDR3 sequence is 17 residues long. Trimming stripped 6 bases from V and 0 bases from J, with 18 bases between. Germline V gene lookup returns CDR1 ENHRY and CDR2 SYGVKD.

With regard to this clone: The sample contains more than one DNA sequence encoding this CDR3. The chain links TRBV5-1 to TRBJ1-1; D remains ambiguous. In germline, CDR1 is SGHRS, CDR2 YFSETQ. The CDR3 runs 15 residues. Trimming left V 0 bases short and J 0 bases short, with 9 bases between. The CDR3 sequence is CASSLEGRMNTEAFF. The CDR3 nucleotides read TGCGCCAGCAGCTTGGAAGGACGTATGAACACTGAAGCTTTCTTT. The whole variable domain, filled in from reference TRBV5-1 and TRBJ1-1, reads KAGVTQTPRYLIKTRGQQVTLSCSPISGHRSVSWYQQTPGQGLQFLFEYFSETQRNKGNFPGRFSGRQFSNSRSEMNVSTLELGDSALYLCASSLEGRMNTEAFFGQGTRLTVV.

The gene calls are TRBV7-3 and TRBJ2-1, with 10 bases lining up with TRBD1. This CDR3 is 21 amino acids long. Unmatched junction bases numbered 19, after V lost 2 bases and J lost 3 bases. Germline-derived CDR1 and CDR2 are SGHTA and FQGTGA. CDR3 nucleotides: TGTGCCAGCAGCTTACGGCGACAGGGGGCTTCTAGCGGGTACTTCTACAATGAGCAGTTCTTC. Its translation is CASSLRRQGASSGYFYNEQFF.

This chain uses TRBV5-4 with TRBJ2-7, with D tentatively TRBD1 (6 bases). From germline, CDR1 is SGHNT and CDR2 YYREEE (reference sequence). Trimming removed 6 bases at V and 2 bases at J, with 15 bases between. There are 14 residues in the CDR3. CDR3 protein: CASNRAGITYEQYF. As DNA, the CDR3 is TGTGCCAGCAACAGGGCCGGGATAACCTACGAGCAGTACTTC.

The chain recombines TRBV30 with TRBJ2-7; 7 bases map to TRBD1. From germline, CDR1 is GTSNPN and CDR2 SVGIG (reference sequence). The CDR3 totals 14 residues. The V gene end was trimmed by 5 bases and the J gene end by 0 bases; junction bases not matched to a gene: 7. The CDR3: CAWHRGVSSYEQYF. CDR3 in DNA: TGTGCCTGGCACAGGGGCGTGAGCTCCTACGAGCAGTACTTC.

The chain combines TRBV27 with TRBJ2-7, with no clear D. Trimming removed 5 bases from V and 9 bases from J, with 17 bases in between. The germline CDR1 and CDR2 sequences are MNHEY and SMNVEV (reference sequence). The CDR3 contains 13 residues. For the CDR3, the DNA is TGTGCCAGCAGTCCTAGGGCCCCTGTGATGCAGTACTTC. The encoded protein is CASSPRAPVMQYF.

This clone was recorded once. The genes are TRBV5-1 and TRBJ1-2, with 7 bases aligning to TRBD1. From germline, CDR1 is SGHRS and CDR2 YFSETQ. The CDR3 covers 15 residues. J was trimmed by 2 bases and V by 2 bases; bases with no gene match: 6. The CDR3 sequence: CASSLRGQDNYGYTF. CDR3 bases: TGCGCCAGCAGCTTACGAGGACAGGACAACTATGGCTACACCTTC. The full variable domain, in which reference TRBV5-1 and TRBJ1-2 provide the parts outside the CDR3, is KAGVTQTPRYLIKTRGQQVTLSCSPISGHRSVSWYQQTPGQGLQFLFEYFSETQRNKGNFPGRFSGRQFSNSRSEMNVSTLELGDSALYLCASSLRGQDNYGYTFGSGTRLTVV.

V is TRBV28 and J is TRBJ1-1; no reliable D call. Germline lookup yields CDR1 MDHEN and CDR2 SYDVKM. The CDR3 sequence is 14 residues long. Deletions cut 7 bases from V and 0 bases from J, with 12 bases between. The CDR3 DNA follows: TGTGCCAGCACCCCCCCCGGGTTGAACACTGAAGCTTTCTTT. As protein: CASTPPGLNTEAFF.

The J gene is TRBJ2-2, the V gene TRBV7-9, with 11 bases aligning to TRBD2. The V segment lost 5 bases and the J segment 2 bases; nucleotides outside the gene matches: 10. CDR3 length equals 18 residues. Germline V gene lookup returns CDR1 SEHNR and CDR2 FQNEAQ (reference sequence). CDR3 coding DNA: TGTGCCAGCAGCCCCCGAGGGACTAGCGGAGCAAACACCGGGGAGCTGTTTTTT. Translating it yields CASSPRGTSGANTGELFF.

Turning to this clone: Other nucleotide sequences from this sample produce the same CDR3. The rearrangement joins TRBV29-1 to TRBJ2-7, with 8 bases lining up with TRBD1. The CDR3 spans 13 residues. V lost 3 bases, J lost 2 bases, and 3 bases stayed unmatched. Germline values: CDR1 SQVTM, CDR2 ANQGSEA. CDR3 coding DNA: TGCAGCGTTGACGGACAGGGACCCTACGAGCAGTACTTC. Its translation: CSVDGQGPYEQYF.

The chain is built from TRBV28 and TRBJ2-5; D possibly corresponds to TRBD1 (6 bases). This CDR3 has 15 residues. Trimming pared 0 bases from V and 2 bases from J, leaving 10 bases between. The germline V gene has CDR1 MDHEN and CDR2 SYDVKM. Here the CDR3 DNA reads TGTGCCAGCAGTTTATGGACAGGTAGACAAGAGACCCAGTACTTC. The encoded protein is CASSLWTGRQETQYF.

The V gene is TRBV9, the J gene TRBJ2-7, with D perhaps TRBD1 (5 bases). Trimming shortened V by 0 bases and J by 0 bases, and 16 bases separated the two germline ends. Germline CDR1 SGDLS, CDR2 YYNGEE. The CDR3 is 17 residues long. The CDR3, as DNA: TGTGCCAGCAGCGTAGGTGCTGTAGGGGCGAGCTCCTACGAGCAGTACTTC. Its protein is CASSVGAVGASSYEQYF.

This clone was found once. This sequence joins TRBV2 and TRBJ2-3, with D perhaps matching TRBD1 or TRBD2 (5 bases each). V was clipped by 7 bases and J by 1 base, with 12 bases between them. Looked up from germline, CDR1 is SNHLY and CDR2 is FYNNEI. There are 14 residues in the CDR3. Written as DNA, the CDR3 is TGTGCCAGCACCGGGACCTTTCGCACAGATACGCAGTATTTT. This encodes CASTGTFRTDTQYF. Full variable domain (rest looked up from reference TRBV2 and TRBJ2-3): EPEVTQTPSHQVTQMGQEVILRCVPISNHLYFYWYRQILGQKVEFLVSFYNNEISEKSEIFDDQFSVERPDGSNFTLKIRSTKLEDSAMYFCASTGTFRTDTQYFGPGTRLTVL.

The chain has TRBV11-2 and TRBJ1-2; no reliable D call. This CDR3 spans 13 amino acids. The V gene lost 2 bases and the J gene lost 3 bases, with 7 bases spanning the gap. The germline V gene encodes CDR1 SGHAT and CDR2 FQNNGV. Written as DNA, the CDR3 is TGTGCCAGCAGCTTACAGGCTTACTATGGCTACACCTTC. Protein product: CASSLQAYYGYTF. Full variable domain (missing parts from reference TRBV11-2 and TRBJ1-2): EAGVAQSPRYKIIEKRQSVAFWCNPISGHATLYWYQQILGQGPKLLIQFQNNGVVDDSQLPKDRFSAERLKGVDSTLKIQPAKLEDSAVYLCASSLQAYYGYTFGSGTRLTVV.

The genes are TRBV27 and TRBJ2-7; tentative D call: TRBD1 (5 bases). V was pared by 7 bases and J by 6 bases, with 22 bases between. The CDR3 has 15 amino acids. The germline V gene has CDR1 MNHEY and CDR2 SMNVEV (reference sequence). In nucleotides, the CDR3 is TGTGCCAGCACCCCGGGTGACAGCCGTTCATCCGAGCAGTACTTC. Protein: CASTPGDSRSSEQYF.